The clone carrying this TCR beta chain was detected only once. These data come from a study of blood T cell repertoires in COVID-19. Study details: The analysed material was cDNA or gDNA that came from T cells, B-cell-depleted T cells, or PBMCs.

Participants came from roughly 23 US areas, aged roughly 18 to 95 years. A COVID-19 case was met by exposed participants within 2 weeks before study entry. The V segment lost 5 bases and the J segment 2 bases; nucleotides outside the gene matches: 11. Germline values: CDR1 LNHNV, CDR2 YYDKDF (reference sequence). This CDR3 spans 16 amino acids. Authors' methods: Reference gene primer amplification gave nucleated cell count estimates. TCRdb's table, derived via immunoSEQ multiplex PCR, lists solely in-frame clones and lacks some. From that table come the V and J calls and clone size; the DNA was used to work out D and trimming. The sample lists approximately 250,000 clones, around 90% occurring once.

The V call is TRBV15, the J call TRBJ2-7; TRBD1 matches at 8 bases. This TCR derives from a man aged 40-49 years who had been exposed to COVID-19. Sample: PBMCs or T cells enriched from blood (not recorded which). The CDR3 region is CATSPHPGQDTYEQYF. The CDR3 nucleotides read TGTGCCACCAGCCCACACCCGGGACAGGATACCTACGAGCAGTACTTC.